The TCR beta chain described here comes from a study of cytomegalovirus exposure and HLA in healthy donors. Germline trimming cut 6 bases from V and 11 bases from J; bases unmatched to any gene: 5. The CDR3 totals 11 residues. Germline CDR1 reads SNHLY; CDR2 reads FYNNEI. PCR amplification relied on 60 Vbeta primers (plus 13 Jbeta primers). In the study's own analysis: The authors later counted some 76 million unique TCR beta chains, 9 million to 12 million of them shared. Here immunoSEQ multiplex PCR was the method, and the copy in TCRdb shows in-frame clones only, minus some. V and J calls and clone size follow that table, whereas D and trimming were derived from the DNA. The sample has 110,000 to 150,000 clones; 60% to 80% are singletons.

The receptor comes from a woman aged 25 to 39 in good health and CMV-seronegative. The specimen was PBMCs. This rearrangement joins TRBV2 to TRBJ1-1; 8 nucleotides line up with TRBD1. The CDR3 region has the DNA TGTGCCAGCAGAAGACAGGGGTTGGCTTTCTTT. It codes for CASRRQGLAFF.